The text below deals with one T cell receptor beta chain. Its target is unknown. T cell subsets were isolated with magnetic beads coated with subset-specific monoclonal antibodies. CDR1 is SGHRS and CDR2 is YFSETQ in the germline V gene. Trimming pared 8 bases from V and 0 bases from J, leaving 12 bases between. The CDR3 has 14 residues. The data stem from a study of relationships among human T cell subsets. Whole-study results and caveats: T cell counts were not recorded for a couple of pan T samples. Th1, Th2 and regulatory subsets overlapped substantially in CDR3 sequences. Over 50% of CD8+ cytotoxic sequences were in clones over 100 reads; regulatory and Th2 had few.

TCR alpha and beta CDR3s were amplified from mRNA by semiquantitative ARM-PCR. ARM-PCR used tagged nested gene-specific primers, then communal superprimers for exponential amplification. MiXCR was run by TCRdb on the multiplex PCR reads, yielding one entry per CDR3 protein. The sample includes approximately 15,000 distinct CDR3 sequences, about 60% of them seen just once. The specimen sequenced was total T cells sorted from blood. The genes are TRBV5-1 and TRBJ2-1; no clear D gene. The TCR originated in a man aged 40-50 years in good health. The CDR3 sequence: CASGSESSYNEQFF. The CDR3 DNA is TGCGCCAGTGGAAGCGAAAGCTCCTACAATGAGCAGTTCTTC.